One sample yielded the 12 T cell receptor beta chains listed below, sequenced in a study of blood T cell repertoires in COVID-19. Profiling relied on immunoSEQ multiplex PCR, and the TCRdb table lists in-frame clones only, not all of them. The sample has hundreds of thousands of clones, 65% to 85% seen once. Sequenced: peripheral blood. These receptors all stem from a woman aged 25 to 45 with COVID-19, enrolled during active disease.

This sequence joins TRBV6-5 and TRBJ1-6; 7 nucleotides align to TRBD1. The V gene end was trimmed by 6 bases and the J gene end by 5 bases; junction bases not matched to a gene: 7. This CDR3 is built from 15 residues. The germline CDR1 and CDR2 sequences are MNHEY and SVGAGI. CDR3 sequence reads: CASRSPGTDNSPLHF. CDR3 nucleotide sequence: TGTGCCAGCAGGAGCCCGGGGACAGATAATTCACCCCTCCACTTT.

The chain is built from TRBV7-2 and TRBJ2-5; no reliable D call. Germline loops: CDR1 SGHTA, CDR2 FQGNSA. Trimming cost V 1 base and J 2 bases, with 20 bases left between them. The CDR3 consists of 18 residues. DNA for the CDR3: TGTGCCAGCAGCTTAGAAAGGTCGGAAGAGGTCTTACAAGAGACCCAGTACTTC. Residues: CASSLERSEEVLQETQYF.

The chain links TRBV5-4 to TRBJ2-1, with TRBD1 identical over 7 bases. Germline lookup yields CDR1 SGHNT and CDR2 YYREEE (reference sequence). The V segment lost 5 bases and the J segment 9 bases; nucleotides outside the gene matches: 8. The CDR3 consists of 13 residues. CDR3: CASRGDSRLEQFF. The CDR3 DNA follows: TGTGCCAGCAGAGGGGACAGCCGGCTTGAGCAGTTCTTC.

The J gene is TRBJ2-3, the V gene TRBV11-2, with 7 bases lining up with TRBD2. The CDR3 runs 17 residues. Germline V gene data show CDR1 as SGHAT and CDR2 as FQNNGV. The V segment lost 5 bases and the J segment 5 bases; nucleotides outside the gene matches: 16. The CDR3 DNA follows: TGTGCCAGCAGCGCAGGCGCTAGCGGCGCCTTCGGAGATACGCAGTATTTT. It is translated as CASSAGASGAFGDTQYF.

The rearrangement links TRBV5-1 to TRBJ2-5, with 8 positions matching TRBD1. Trimming removed 4 bases from V and 2 bases from J; junction bases left unmatched: 7. Germline lookup yields CDR1 SGHRS and CDR2 YFSETQ. The CDR3 consists of 15 residues. CDR3 sequence: CASSVGQGRQETQYF. The CDR3 DNA is TGCGCCAGCAGCGTTGGACAGGGTAGGCAAGAGACCCAGTACTTC.

The V and J genes are TRBV7-3 and TRBJ1-2, with 8 bases fitting TRBD1. The germline V gene has CDR1 SGHTA and CDR2 FQGTGA. V lost 0 bases to trimming and J lost 6 bases; unmatched junction nucleotides: 6. The CDR3 is 15 amino acids. DNA of the CDR3: TGTGCCAGCAGCTTAACGGCAGGGGGCGCCGATGGCTACACCTTC. Translated: CASSLTAGGADGYTF.

The chain recombines TRBV5-1 with TRBJ2-3; D gene unclear. Trimming stripped 0 bases from V and 5 bases from J, with 10 bases between. This CDR3 spans 14 amino acids. The V gene's germline CDR1 is SGHRS and CDR2 YFSETQ. This chain's CDR3 is CASSLGPAGDTQYF. In nucleotides, the CDR3 is TGCGCCAGCAGCTTGGGCCCCGCCGGAGATACGCAGTATTTT.

This clone has a single count. The chain recombines TRBV15 with TRBJ1-1, with D unresolved. V was cut by 0 bases and J by 3 bases, with 11 bases left in between. The CDR3 has 15 residues. Germline values: CDR1 LNHNV, CDR2 YYDKDF (reference sequence). CDR3 in amino acids: CATSRDPVGDTEAFF. The CDR3 DNA sequence: TGTGCCACCAGCAGAGATCCGGTCGGGGACACTGAAGCTTTCTTT. Looking up the rest from reference TRBV15 and TRBJ1-1 gives the full variable domain: DAMVIQNPRYQVTQFGKPVTLSCSQTLNHNVMYWYQQKSSQAPKLLFHYYDKDFNNEADTPDNFQSRRPNTSFCFLDIRSPGLGDTAMYLCATSRDPVGDTEAFFGQGTRLTVV.

This chain joins TRBV9 and TRBJ2-1; TRBD2 matches 12 bases. Germline CDR1 is SGDLS and CDR2 is YYNGEE. J gave up 6 bases and V 4 bases, and 14 bases lay outside the gene matches. The CDR3 contains 18 residues. CDR3 amino acids: CASSSSIQGTSGPNEQFF. Written as DNA, the CDR3 is TGTGCCAGCAGCTCGTCCATACAGGGGACTAGCGGGCCCAATGAGCAGTTCTTC. The full variable domain, rest sourced from reference TRBV9 and TRBJ2-1, is DSGVTQTPKHLITATGQRVTLRCSPRSGDLSVYWYQQSLDQGLQFLIQYYNGEERAKGNILERFSAQQFPDLHSELNLSSLELGDSALYFCASSSSIQGTSGPNEQFFGPGTRLTVL.

This clone was seen once. This rearrangement joins TRBV5-6 to TRBJ1-4; TRBD1 aligns across 9 bases. With V trimmed by 4 bases and J by 7 bases, 5 bases remained unmatched. Germline CDR1 SGHDT, CDR2 YYEEEE. The CDR3 spans 14 residues. DNA for the CDR3: TGTGCCAGCAGCACGGGGACAGGGACTGAAAAACTGTTTTTT. The encoded protein is CASSTGTGTEKLFF.

The V call is TRBV7-2, the J call TRBJ1-5, with unresolved D. Per germline, CDR1 SGHTA and CDR2 FQGNSA. This CDR3 spans 16 amino acids. V dropped 4 bases and J dropped 2 bases, with 15 bases sitting between them. CDR3: CASSSQAFSGNQPQHF. DNA for the CDR3: TGTGCCAGCAGCTCCCAGGCGTTTTCCGGCAATCAGCCCCAGCATTTT.

The chain joins TRBV30 to TRBJ2-6; TRBD1 is a possible D gene (5 bases). Germline V lookup: CDR1 GTSNPN, CDR2 SVGIG (reference sequence). CDR3 length: 14 residues. V was shortened by 1 base and J by 4 bases, with 8 bases between the two germline ends. Here the CDR3 DNA reads TGTGCCTGGAGTGGGGGCACCGGGGCCAACGTCCTGACTTTC. It is translated as CAWSGGTGANVLTF.